Only a few counts were recorded for the clone carrying this T cell receptor beta chain. Its antigen is unknown. TCRdb itself ran the reads through MiXCR, one entry per CDR3 protein. This sample yields approximately 83,000 distinct CDR3 sequences, of which more than 20% are seen a single time; roughly 50% belongs to the top ten. This sample stems from a study of T cell repertoires in cytomegalovirus infection. The wider study: Recently identified HLA-C-restricted CMV epitopes and well-studied HLA-B-restricted CMV epitopes were used by the study. Indicated by public TCR beta signatures were CMV infection and matching HLA type.

The CDR3 contains 18 residues. V was cut by 4 bases and J by 4 bases, with 23 bases left in between. CDR1 LGHNA and CDR2 YSLEER come from the germline V gene. Study results and limitations: It was HLA-C-restricted CMV-specific TCR beta clonotypes that dominated the response ex vivo.

Sequences were derived from CD8+ T cells from cultured PBMCs, sampled from culture after CMV antigen stimulation. The clonotype originates from a human donor in good health (CMV status not recorded). Some clones in this sample may be carry-over from other donors' samples. The genes are TRBV4-3 and TRBJ2-1; D may match TRBD1 or TRBD2 (6 bases each). The CDR3 here is CASSPSPVSGAGYNEQFF. The CDR3 DNA reads TGCGCCAGCAGCCCCAGTCCCGTTTCGGGGGCGGGGTACAATGAGCAGTTCTTC.